This note documents a single TCR beta chain sequence. Its specificity is not known. Assay: immunoSEQ multiplex PCR; the TCRdb copy retains only in-frame clones and omits some. The sample has 140,000 to 150,000 clones, roughly 92% seen once. These data belong to a study of T cell responses to AZD1222 COVID-19 vaccine. Study-level findings and limits: Researchers report vaccine-associated CD4 TCRs spanning spike, with dominance at 160-218 and 743-854. Donor demographics were predominantly white British with a female majority; clonal diversity may be underestimated. Scientists sampled the repertoires only once the peak T cell response had passed.

The CDR3 has 12 amino acids. Germline V gene data show CDR1 as SGDLS and CDR2 as YYNGEE. The V segment lost 2 bases and the J segment 9 bases; nucleotides outside the gene matches: 2. This chain joins TRBV9 and TRBJ2-1; 7 bases are a match to TRBD2. The TCR was taken from an adult in good health. This sample comprised peripheral blood, obtained on day 0 of AZD1222 vaccination. The CDR3 loop reads CASSVGEGEQFF. The CDR3 DNA reads as TGTGCCAGCAGCGTTGGGGAGGGTGAGCAGTTCTTC.